A selection of T cell receptor beta chains follows, all from one sample in a study of T cell repertoires in cytomegalovirus infection. Their antigens are not known. TCRdb passed the reads through MiXCR, listing each CDR3 protein once. Of over 120,000 distinct CDR3 sequences in the sample, roughly a third were seen once. Sequencing was performed on CD8+ T cells from cultured PBMCs, taken from culture after CMV antigen stimulation. Receptor source: a human donor in good health (CMV status not recorded). Some clones in this sample may be carry-over from other donors' samples. Both conserved end residues are part of each CDR3. D genes are given only for firm matches. Some rows have no size entry. The others give once, few or many, or a class for an expanded clone.

abundance: -; d_gene: -; j_gene: TRBJ2-3; v_gene: TRBV12-3/TRBV12-4; CDR3aa: CASRARGTDTQYF; CDR3nt: TGTGCCAGCAGGGCCAGGGGCACAGATACGCAGTATTTT
abundance: few; d_gene: -; j_gene: TRBJ2-7; v_gene: TRBV28; CDR3aa: CASSLWAPLSYEQYF; CDR3nt: TGTGCCAGCAGTTTATGGGCACCCCTCTCCTACGAGCAGTACTTC
abundance: -; d_gene: -; j_gene: TRBJ1-3; v_gene: TRBV5-5; CDR3aa: CASSLEGSGFSGNTIYF; CDR3nt: TGTGCCAGCAGCTTGGAAGGCAGCGGATTCTCTGGAAACACCATATATTTT
abundance: few; d_gene: TRBD2; j_gene: TRBJ2-2; v_gene: TRBV20-1; CDR3aa: CSASTSGGAAGELFF; CDR3nt: TGCAGTGCTAGCACTAGCGGGGGGGCCGCCGGGGAGCTGTTTTTT
abundance: -; d_gene: TRBD2; j_gene: TRBJ2-3; v_gene: TRBV6-6; CDR3aa: CASSYFSGGATDTQYF; CDR3nt: TGTGCCAGCAGTTACTTTAGCGGGGGGGCCACAGATACGCAGTATTTT
abundance: -; d_gene: TRBD2; j_gene: TRBJ2-1; v_gene: TRBV7-9; CDR3aa: CASSTRSGRGTNEQFF; CDR3nt: TGTGCCAGCAGCACCCGTAGCGGGAGGGGGACCAATGAGCAGTTCTTC
abundance: many; d_gene: -; j_gene: TRBJ2-1; v_gene: TRBV5-6; CDR3aa: CASSILSYNEQFF; CDR3nt: TGTGCCAGCAGTATCCTCTCCTACAATGAGCAGTTCTTC
abundance: -; d_gene: -; j_gene: TRBJ1-5; v_gene: TRBV4-1; CDR3aa: CASSQVVVSQPQHF; CDR3nt: TGCGCCAGCAGCCAAGTCGTTGTTTCTCAGCCCCAGCATTTT
abundance: once; d_gene: -; j_gene: TRBJ2-4; v_gene: TRBV11-2; CDR3aa: CASSLAAGAYLAKNIQYF; CDR3nt: TGTGCCAGCAGCTTAGCGGCAGGGGCTTATCTAGCCAAAAACATTCAGTACTTC
abundance: few; d_gene: -; j_gene: TRBJ2-2; v_gene: TRBV4-1; CDR3aa: CASSPVRSLEGELFF; CDR3nt: TGCGCCAGCAGCCCTGTCCGCAGTCTCGAAGGGGAGCTGTTTTTT
abundance: -; d_gene: TRBD1; j_gene: TRBJ2-1; v_gene: TRBV2; CDR3aa: CASIQSGTGPDEQFF; CDR3nt: TGTGCCAGCATTCAGTCCGGGACAGGGCCAGATGAGCAGTTCTTC
abundance: -; d_gene: TRBD1; j_gene: TRBJ2-7; v_gene: TRBV7-9; CDR3aa: CASSLDRGLGSYEQYF; CDR3nt: TGTGCCAGCAGCCTCGACAGGGGCTTGGGCTCCTACGAGCAGTACTTC
abundance: many; d_gene: -; j_gene: TRBJ2-3; v_gene: TRBV7-6; CDR3aa: CASRSITDTQYF; CDR3nt: TGTGCCAGCAGGTCAATTACAGATACGCAGTATTTT
abundance: many; d_gene: TRBD2; j_gene: TRBJ2-6; v_gene: TRBV27; CDR3aa: CASSTLTSGKHSGANVLTF; CDR3nt: TGTGCCAGCAGTACCCTGACTAGCGGGAAACACTCTGGGGCCAACGTCCTGACTTTC
abundance: many; d_gene: -; j_gene: TRBJ1-2; v_gene: TRBV7-2; CDR3aa: CASSLAPSYGYTF; CDR3nt: TGTGCCAGCAGCTTAGCCCCAAGCTATGGCTACACCTTC
abundance: -; d_gene: -; j_gene: TRBJ2-1; v_gene: TRBV4-1; CDR3aa: CASSQEPYYSYNEQFF; CDR3nt: TGCGCCAGCAGCCAAGAGCCCTACTACTCCTACAATGAGCAGTTCTTC
abundance: many; d_gene: -; j_gene: TRBJ1-1; v_gene: TRBV19; CDR3aa: CASWGGIEAFF; CDR3nt: TGTGCCAGTTGGGGGGGGATTGAAGCTTTCTTT
abundance: many; d_gene: -; j_gene: TRBJ2-1; v_gene: TRBV12-3/TRBV12-4; CDR3aa: CASSSSDHVYEQFF; CDR3nt: TGTGCCAGCAGTTCCTCGGACCACGTCTATGAGCAGTTCTTC
abundance: many; d_gene: -; j_gene: TRBJ2-2; v_gene: TRBV7-2; CDR3aa: CASSSGPGTGELFF; CDR3nt: TGTGCCAGCAGCTCGGGACCCGGCACCGGGGAGCTGTTTTTT
abundance: -; d_gene: TRBD1; j_gene: TRBJ1-2; v_gene: TRBV5-1; CDR3aa: CASSSIGQDNYGYTF; CDR3nt: TGCGCCAGCAGCTCAATCGGACAGGACAACTATGGCTACACCTTC
abundance: few; d_gene: -; j_gene: TRBJ2-7; v_gene: TRBV29-1; CDR3aa: CSVPGPGAYEQYF; CDR3nt: TGCAGCGTACCGGGGCCGGGGGCCTACGAGCAGTACTTC
abundance: -; d_gene: -; j_gene: TRBJ2-1; v_gene: TRBV29-1; CDR3aa: CSVEGAPSGTYNEQFF; CDR3nt: TGCAGCGTTGAAGGGGCCCCCTCCGGCACCTACAATGAGCAGTTCTTC
abundance: many; d_gene: -; j_gene: TRBJ2-5; v_gene: TRBV5-1; CDR3aa: CASSLTGADQETQYF; CDR3nt: TGCGCCAGCAGCTTAACGGGGGCCGACCAAGAGACCCAGTACTTC
abundance: few; d_gene: TRBD2; j_gene: TRBJ2-1; v_gene: TRBV6-5; CDR3aa: CASSPLAGGTNEQFF; CDR3nt: TGTGCCAGCAGTCCACTAGCGGGGGGGACAAATGAGCAGTTCTTC
abundance: -; d_gene: TRBD1; j_gene: TRBJ1-2; v_gene: TRBV5-1; CDR3aa: CASSPTGDYGYTF; CDR3nt: TGCGCCAGCAGCCCGACAGGGGACTATGGCTACACCTTC
abundance: few; d_gene: -; j_gene: TRBJ1-1; v_gene: TRBV7-6; CDR3aa: CASSVSGVMNTEAFF; CDR3nt: TGTGCCAGCAGCGTCTCAGGGGTTATGAACACTGAAGCTTTCTTT